This T cell receptor (beta chain) comes out of a study of blood T cell repertoires in COVID-19. Study as a whole: Sources were T cells, B-cell-depleted T cells, or PBMCs; the material itself was cDNA or gDNA.

Germline CDR1 MGHRA, CDR2 YSYEKL. The CDR3 contains 14 residues. The germline V and J ends were trimmed by 3 bases and 3 bases, with 11 bases remaining between them. Sequenced by immunoSEQ multiplex PCR; TCRdb stores in-frame clones only, minus some. The sample carries roughly 260,000 clones, under 85% recorded once. The source is a woman aged 40 to 50 with active or convalescent COVID-19. The chain carries TRBV4-1 and TRBJ2-5, with D unresolved. The sample was peripheral blood. The CDR3 DNA reads TGCGCCAGCAGCCATCGAGCCCGGGAAGAGACCCAGTACTTC. It translates to CASSHRAREETQYF.